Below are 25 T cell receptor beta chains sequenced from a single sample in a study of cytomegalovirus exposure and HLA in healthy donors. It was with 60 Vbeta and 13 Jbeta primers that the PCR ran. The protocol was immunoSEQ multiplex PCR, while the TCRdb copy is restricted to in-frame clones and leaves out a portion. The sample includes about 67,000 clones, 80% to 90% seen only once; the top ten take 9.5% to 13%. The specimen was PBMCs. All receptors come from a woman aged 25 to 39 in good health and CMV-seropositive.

The CDR3 nucleotides read TGTGCCAGCTCAGGACAGTCAGGGACCCAGTACTTC. It is translated as CASSGQSGTQYF. The genes are TRBV18 and TRBJ2-5; perhaps TRBD1 as D (6 bases). V was shortened by 5 bases and J by 7 bases, with 11 bases between the two germline ends. The germline CDR1 and CDR2 sequences are KGHSH and LQKENI. CDR3 size: 12 residues. The whole variable domain, remainder taken from reference TRBV18 and TRBJ2-5, is NAGVMQNPRHLVRRRGQEARLRCSPMKGHSHVYWYRQLPEEGLKFMVYLQKENIIDESGMPKERFSAEFPKEGPSILRIQQVVRGDSAAYFCASSGQSGTQYFGPGTRLLVL.

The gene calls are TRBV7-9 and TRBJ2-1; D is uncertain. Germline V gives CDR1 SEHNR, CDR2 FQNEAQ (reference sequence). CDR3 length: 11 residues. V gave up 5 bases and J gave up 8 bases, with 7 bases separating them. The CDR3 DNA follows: TGTGCCAGCAGCCTCACGGATGAGCAGTTCTTC. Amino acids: CASSLTDEQFF.

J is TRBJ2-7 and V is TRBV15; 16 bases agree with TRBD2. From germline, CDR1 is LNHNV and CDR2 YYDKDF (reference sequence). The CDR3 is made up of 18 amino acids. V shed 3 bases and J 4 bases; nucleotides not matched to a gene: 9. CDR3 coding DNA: TGTGCCACCAGCAGTCCCCCGGGACTAGCGGGAGGGGGTTACGAGCAGTACTTC. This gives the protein CATSSPPGLAGGGYEQYF. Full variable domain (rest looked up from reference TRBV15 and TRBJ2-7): DAMVIQNPRYQVTQFGKPVTLSCSQTLNHNVMYWYQQKSSQAPKLLFHYYDKDFNNEADTPDNFQSRRPNTSFCFLDIRSPGLGDTAMYLCATSSPPGLAGGGYEQYFGPGTRLTVT.

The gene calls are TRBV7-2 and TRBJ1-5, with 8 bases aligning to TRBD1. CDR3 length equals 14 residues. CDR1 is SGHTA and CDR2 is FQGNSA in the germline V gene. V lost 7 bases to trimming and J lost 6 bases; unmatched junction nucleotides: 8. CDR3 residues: CASKGNRGIQPQHF. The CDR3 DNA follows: TGTGCCAGCAAGGGAAACAGGGGGATTCAGCCCCAGCATTTT. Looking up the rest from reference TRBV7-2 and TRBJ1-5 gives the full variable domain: GAGVSQSPSNKVTEKGKDVELRCDPISGHTALYWYRQSLGQGLEFLIYFQGNSAPDKSGLPSDRFSAERTGGSVSTLTIQRTQQEDSAVYLCASKGNRGIQPQHFGDGTRLSIL.

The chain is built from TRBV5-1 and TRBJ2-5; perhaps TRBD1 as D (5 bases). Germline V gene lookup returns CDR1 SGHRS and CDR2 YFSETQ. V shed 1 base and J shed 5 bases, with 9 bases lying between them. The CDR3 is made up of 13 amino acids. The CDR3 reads CASSLSGKETQYF. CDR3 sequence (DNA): TGCGCCAGCAGCTTGTCAGGGAAGGAGACCCAGTACTTC. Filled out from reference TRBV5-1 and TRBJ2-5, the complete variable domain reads KAGVTQTPRYLIKTRGQQVTLSCSPISGHRSVSWYQQTPGQGLQFLFEYFSETQRNKGNFPGRFSGRQFSNSRSEMNVSTLELGDSALYLCASSLSGKETQYFGPGTRLLVL.

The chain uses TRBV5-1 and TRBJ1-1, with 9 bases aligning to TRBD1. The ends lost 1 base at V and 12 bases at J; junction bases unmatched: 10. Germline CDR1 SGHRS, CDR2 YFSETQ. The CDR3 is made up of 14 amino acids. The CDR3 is CASSLSGQGFGTFF. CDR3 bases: TGCGCCAGCAGCTTGTCGGGACAGGGTTTTGGAACTTTCTTT.

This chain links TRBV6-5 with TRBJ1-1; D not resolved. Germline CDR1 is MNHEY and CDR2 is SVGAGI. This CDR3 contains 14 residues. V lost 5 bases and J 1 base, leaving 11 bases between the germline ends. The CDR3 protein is CASSTLRGNTEAFF. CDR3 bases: TGTGCCAGCAGTACTTTGCGGGGGAACACTGAAGCTTTCTTT.

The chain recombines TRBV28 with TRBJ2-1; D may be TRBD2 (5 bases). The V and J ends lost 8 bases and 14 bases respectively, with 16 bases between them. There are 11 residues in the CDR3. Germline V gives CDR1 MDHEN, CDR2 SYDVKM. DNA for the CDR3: TGTGCCAGCCGAATAGAGGGCATGGAGTTCTTC. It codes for CASRIEGMEFF. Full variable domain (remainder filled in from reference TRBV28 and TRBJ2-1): DVKVTQSSRYLVKRTGEKVFLECVQDMDHENMFWYRQDPGLGLRLIYFSYDVKMKEKGDIPEGYSVSREKKERFSLILESASTNQTSMYLCASRIEGMEFFGPGTRLTVL.

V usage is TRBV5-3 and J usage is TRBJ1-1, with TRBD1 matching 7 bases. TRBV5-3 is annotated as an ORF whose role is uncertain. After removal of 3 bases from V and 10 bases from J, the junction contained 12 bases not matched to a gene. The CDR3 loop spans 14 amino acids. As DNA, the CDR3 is TGTGCCAGAAGCTCAACAACACAGGGGAGCGGAGCTTTCTTT. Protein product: CARSSTTQGSGAFF.

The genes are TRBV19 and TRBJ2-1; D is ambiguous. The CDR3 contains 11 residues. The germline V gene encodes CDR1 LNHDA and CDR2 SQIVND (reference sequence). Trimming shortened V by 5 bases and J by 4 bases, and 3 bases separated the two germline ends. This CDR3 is CASSVYNEQFF. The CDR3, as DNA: TGTGCCAGTAGTGTATACAATGAGCAGTTCTTC.

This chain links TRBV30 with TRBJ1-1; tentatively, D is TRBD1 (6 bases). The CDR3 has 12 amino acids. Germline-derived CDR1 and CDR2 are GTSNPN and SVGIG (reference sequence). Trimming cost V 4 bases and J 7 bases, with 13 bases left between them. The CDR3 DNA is TGTGCCTGGAATAGGGGGGGCAGTGAAGCTTTCTTT. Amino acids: CAWNRGGSEAFF.

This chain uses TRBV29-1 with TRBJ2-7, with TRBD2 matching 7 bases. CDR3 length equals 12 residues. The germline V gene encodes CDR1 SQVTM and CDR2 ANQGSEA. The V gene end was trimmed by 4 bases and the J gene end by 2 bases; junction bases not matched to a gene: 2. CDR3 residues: CSVGEGTYEQYF. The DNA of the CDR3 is TGCAGCGTTGGGGAGGGAACCTACGAGCAGTACTTC.

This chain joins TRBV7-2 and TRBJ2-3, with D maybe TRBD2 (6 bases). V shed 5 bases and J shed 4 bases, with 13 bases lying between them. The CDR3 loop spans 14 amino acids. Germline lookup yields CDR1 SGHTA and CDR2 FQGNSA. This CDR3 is CASSPLAPADTQYF. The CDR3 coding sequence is TGTGCCAGCAGCCCGCTAGCGCCGGCAGATACGCAGTATTTT.

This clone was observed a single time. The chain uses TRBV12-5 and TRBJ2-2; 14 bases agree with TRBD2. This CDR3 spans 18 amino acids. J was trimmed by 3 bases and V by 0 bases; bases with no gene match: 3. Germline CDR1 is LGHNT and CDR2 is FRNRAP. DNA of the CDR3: TGTGCTAGTGGTTTGGTATTGGGACTAGCGGGAGACACCGGGGAGCTGTTTTTT. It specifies CASGLVLGLAGDTGELFF.

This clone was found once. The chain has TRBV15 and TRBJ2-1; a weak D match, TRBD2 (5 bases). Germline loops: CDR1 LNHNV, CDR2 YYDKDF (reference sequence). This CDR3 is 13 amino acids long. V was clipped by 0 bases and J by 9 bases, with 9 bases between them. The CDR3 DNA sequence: TGTGCCACCAGCAGAGATTCAGGAGGTGAGCAGTTCTTC. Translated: CATSRDSGGEQFF.

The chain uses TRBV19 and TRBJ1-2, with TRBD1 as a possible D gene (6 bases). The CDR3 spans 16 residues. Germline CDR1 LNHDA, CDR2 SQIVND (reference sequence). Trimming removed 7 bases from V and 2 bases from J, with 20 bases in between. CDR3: CASKGEGSRFNYGYTF. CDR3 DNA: TGTGCCAGTAAGGGGGAGGGCAGCCGATTCAACTATGGCTACACCTTC. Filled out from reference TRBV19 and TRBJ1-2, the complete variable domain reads DGGITQSPKYLFRKEGQNVTLSCEQNLNHDAMYWYRQDPGQGLRLIYYSQIVNDFQKGDIAEGYSVSREKKESFPLTVTSAQKNPTAFYLCASKGEGSRFNYGYTFGSGTRLTVV.

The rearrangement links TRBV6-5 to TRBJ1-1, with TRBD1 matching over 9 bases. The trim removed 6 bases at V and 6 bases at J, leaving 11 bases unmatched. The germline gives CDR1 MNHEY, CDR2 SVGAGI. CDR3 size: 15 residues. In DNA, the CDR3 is TGTGCCAGCAGACGAACCCGGGGACAGGGTGCTGAAGCTTTCTTT. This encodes CASRRTRGQGAEAFF.

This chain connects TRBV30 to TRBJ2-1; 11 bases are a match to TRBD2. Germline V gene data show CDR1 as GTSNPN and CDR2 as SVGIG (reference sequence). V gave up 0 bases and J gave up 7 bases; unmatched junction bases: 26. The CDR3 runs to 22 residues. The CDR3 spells CAWSVTLKAVGYLAGGWNEQFF. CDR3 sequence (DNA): TGTGCCTGGAGTGTTACCCTGAAAGCCGTAGGATATCTAGCGGGAGGCTGGAATGAGCAGTTCTTC.

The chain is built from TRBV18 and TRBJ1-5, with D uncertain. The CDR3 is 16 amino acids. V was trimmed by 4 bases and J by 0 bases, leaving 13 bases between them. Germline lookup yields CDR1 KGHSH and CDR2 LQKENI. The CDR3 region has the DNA TGTGCCAGCTCACTGACTGACTGGTATAGCAATCAGCCCCAGCATTTT. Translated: CASSLTDWYSNQPQHF.

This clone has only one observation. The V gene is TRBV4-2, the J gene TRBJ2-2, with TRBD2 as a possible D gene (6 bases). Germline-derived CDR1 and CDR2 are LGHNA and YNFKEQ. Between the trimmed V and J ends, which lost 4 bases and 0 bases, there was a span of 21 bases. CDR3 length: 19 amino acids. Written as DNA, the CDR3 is TGTGCCAGCAGCCTAAAAGAGGGTAGCGGACATACGAACACCGGGGAGCTGTTTTTT. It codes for CASSLKEGSGHTNTGELFF.

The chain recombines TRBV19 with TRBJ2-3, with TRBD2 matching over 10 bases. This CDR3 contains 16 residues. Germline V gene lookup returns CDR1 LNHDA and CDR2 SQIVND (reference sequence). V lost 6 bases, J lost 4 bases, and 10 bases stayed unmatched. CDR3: CASRRQAGGRADTQYF. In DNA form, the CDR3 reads TGTGCCAGTAGAAGACAAGCGGGAGGGCGGGCAGATACGCAGTATTTT.

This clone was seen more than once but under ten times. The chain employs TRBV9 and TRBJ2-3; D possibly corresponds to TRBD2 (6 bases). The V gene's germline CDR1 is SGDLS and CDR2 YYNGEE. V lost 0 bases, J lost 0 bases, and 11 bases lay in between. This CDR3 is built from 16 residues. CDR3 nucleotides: TGTGCCAGCAGCGTAGGTGGCGGGGAAAGCACAGATACGCAGTATTTT. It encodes CASSVGGGESTDTQYF.

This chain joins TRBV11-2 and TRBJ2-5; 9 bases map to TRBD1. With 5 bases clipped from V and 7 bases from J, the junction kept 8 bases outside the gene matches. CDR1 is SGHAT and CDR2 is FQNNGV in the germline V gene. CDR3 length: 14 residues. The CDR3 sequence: CASSVGQGKRTQYF. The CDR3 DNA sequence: TGTGCCAGCAGCGTGGGACAGGGTAAGAGGACCCAGTACTTC.

This CDR3 is CASSQGRSYTF. The CDR3 nucleotides read TGTGCCAGCAGCCAGGGGCGAAGCTACACCTTC. The rearrangement links TRBV27 to TRBJ1-2, with TRBD1 as a possible D gene (6 bases). The CDR3 has 11 residues. V lost 6 bases and J lost 9, with 11 bases in between. Germline-derived CDR1 and CDR2 are MNHEY and SMNVEV (reference sequence).

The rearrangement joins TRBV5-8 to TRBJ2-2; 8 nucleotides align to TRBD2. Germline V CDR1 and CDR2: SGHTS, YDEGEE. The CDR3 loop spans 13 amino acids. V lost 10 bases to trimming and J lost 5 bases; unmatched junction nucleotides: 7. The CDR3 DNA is TGTGCCGGGTGGACTAGCATTACCGGGGAGCTGTTTTTT. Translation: CAGWTSITGELFF.